This is a list of T cell receptor beta chains from one sample in a study of glioma-infiltrating T cells. Each CDR3 protein is one row after TCRdb ran MiXCR on the multiplex PCR reads. The sample holds approximately 120,000 distinct CDR3 sequences; less than 30% are singletons and the top ten take about a third. The sequenced sample was glioma tissue, nonneoplastic brain tissue, or PBMCs (not recorded which). These receptors came from a human donor with low-grade glioma or glioblastoma, undergoing nonglioma brain surgery, or in good health (not recorded which). The CDR3 runs from the conserved cysteine through the conserved F or W. The D gene is left open where the match is weak. Not every row has a clone size; where given, it reads once, few, many or a size class.

CDR3,DNA,size,V,J,D
CASMIGVGAAYNEQFF,TGTGCCAGCATGATCGGCGTAGGGGCTGCCTACAATGAGCAGTTCTTC,NA,TRBV27,TRBJ2-1,NA
CASSKGSKGSPLHF,TGTGCCAGCAGTAAAGGATCGAAGGGTTCACCCCTCCACTTT,many,TRBV6-1,TRBJ1-6,NA
CASTPKKGRDNEQFF,TGTGCCAGTACCCCGAAAAAAGGGAGAGACAATGAGCAGTTCTTC,few,TRBV19,TRBJ2-1,NA
CASSPLGAFQETQYF,TGTGCTAGCAGTCCCCTGGGAGCGTTCCAAGAGACCCAGTACTTC,many,TRBV7-7,TRBJ2-5,NA
CASSIGTAIYNEQFF,TGTGCCAGTAGTATTGGGACAGCTATCTACAATGAGCAGTTCTTC,NA,TRBV19,TRBJ2-1,TRBD1
CASSPLGVDEQFF,TGTGCCAGCAGCCCCCTCGGAGTCGATGAGCAGTTCTTC,many,TRBV7-8,TRBJ2-1,NA
CASSLTGGYEQYF,TGTGCCAGCAGTTTAACGGGAGGGTACGAGCAGTACTTC,many,TRBV28,TRBJ2-7,TRBD2
CASSYSNQGAGYGYTF,TGTGCCAGCAGTTACTCCAACCAGGGGGCAGGCTATGGCTACACCTTC,many,TRBV6-6,TRBJ1-2,TRBD1
CASRSLTGRGSYEQYF,TGTGCCAGCAGGTCCCTTACAGGGAGGGGTTCCTACGAGCAGTACTTC,many,TRBV28,TRBJ2-7,NA
CASRTQGAGGYTF,TGTGCCAGCAGAACACAGGGGGCTGGCGGCTACACCTTC,NA,TRBV12-3/TRBV12-4,TRBJ1-2,TRBD1
CASRPGTSSTDTQYF,TGTGCCAGCAGACCCGGGACTAGCTCTACAGATACGCAGTATTTT,many,TRBV28,TRBJ2-3,TRBD2
CAIRQGGEETQYF,TGTGCCATCAGACAAGGGGGCGAAGAGACCCAGTACTTC,many,TRBV10-3,TRBJ2-5,TRBD1
CASSLGLASTPNTDTQYF,TGTGCCAGCAGCCTTGGACTAGCGAGCACCCCGAACACAGATACGCAGTATTTT,many,TRBV7-6,TRBJ2-3,TRBD2
CAISLGQGDGYTF,TGTGCCATCAGTCTGGGACAGGGGGATGGCTACACCTTC,few,TRBV10-3,TRBJ1-2,TRBD1
CASAERWQETQYF,TGTGCCAGTGCGGAGAGATGGCAAGAGACCCAGTACTTC,medium-sized,TRBV27,TRBJ2-5,NA
CASSIWAQHKYNEQFF,TGTGCCAGTAGTATTTGGGCCCAGCACAAATACAATGAGCAGTTCTTC,many,TRBV19,TRBJ2-1,NA
CASSLGQGVNQPQHF,TGTGCCAGCAGCTTAGGGCAGGGCGTCAATCAGCCCCAGCATTTT,many,TRBV7-6,TRBJ1-5,NA
CATRQGLNQPQHF,TGTGCCACCCGACAGGGCCTTAATCAGCCCCAGCATTTT,many,TRBV10-3,TRBJ1-5,TRBD1
CASSLWGRAETQYF,TGTGCCAGCAGTTTATGGGGGAGGGCGGAGACCCAGTACTTC,many,TRBV28,TRBJ2-5,TRBD2
CASSDPDRREQYF,TGTGCCAGCAGCGACCCCGACAGGCGCGAGCAGTACTTC,NA,TRBV9,TRBJ2-7,NA
CASSRTGSSYEQYF,TGTGCCAGTAGCAGGACAGGGAGCTCCTACGAGCAGTACTTC,many,TRBV19,TRBJ2-7,TRBD1
CASSQQGVGQPQDF,TGTGCCAGCAGCCAACAGGGTGTCGGTCAGCCCCAGGATTTT,NA,TRBV5-4,TRBJ1-5,NA
CASSRRQGAANTEAFF,TGTGCCAGCAGCCGGAGACAGGGGGCGGCGAACACTGAAGCTTTCTTT,many,TRBV7-2,TRBJ1-1,TRBD1
CASSQTEGPLATWTDTQYF,TGCGCCAGCAGCCAAACGGAAGGACCGCTAGCGACATGGACAGATACGCAGTATTTT,many,TRBV4-3,TRBJ2-3,NA
CASSPRQSSYEQYF,TGTGCCAGCAGCCCCCGACAGAGCTCCTACGAGCAGTACTTC,many,TRBV11-2,TRBJ2-7,NA
CSATRLHRGSYEQYF,TGCAGTGCTACCAGACTACACAGGGGATCCTACGAGCAGTACTTC,many,TRBV20-1,TRBJ2-7,TRBD1
CASSFVLAGSDTQYF,TGTGCCAGCAGCTTCGTACTAGCGGGGTCAGATACGCAGTATTTT,NA,TRBV11-2,TRBJ2-3,TRBD2
CASSTRQGFSTYEQYF,TGTGCCAGCAGCACCCGACAGGGGTTTAGCACCTACGAGCAGTACTTC,few,TRBV3-1,TRBJ2-7,TRBD1
CSASKGLAGTEQYF,TGCAGTGCTTCTAAGGGACTAGCGGGGACCGAGCAGTACTTC,many,TRBV20-1,TRBJ2-7,TRBD2
CASRARGATNEKLFF,TGTGCCAGCAGGGCGCGGGGTGCAACTAATGAAAAACTGTTTTTT,few,TRBV6-4,TRBJ1-4,NA
CASSLDTRLTDTQYF,TGCGCCAGCAGCTTGGATACCCGATTGACAGATACGCAGTATTTT,NA,TRBV5-1,TRBJ2-3,NA
CASRDRGDQPQHF,TGTGCCAGCAGGGACAGGGGGGATCAGCCCCAGCATTTT,many,TRBV27,TRBJ1-5,TRBD1
CASSQDPYEQYF,TGCGCCAGCAGCCAAGATCCCTACGAGCAGTACTTC,many,TRBV4-3,TRBJ2-7,NA
CASSRGGAPGAEAFF,TGTGCCAGCAGCCGGGGAGGGGCCCCAGGCGCTGAAGCTTTCTTT,once,TRBV14,TRBJ1-1,NA
CTSSLTATDTQYF,TGCACCAGCAGCTTGACTGCCACAGATACGCAGTATTTT,NA,TRBV5-1,TRBJ2-3,NA
CACTAGTTNTEAFF,TGCGCCTGCACGGCCGGGACAACGAACACTGAAGCTTTCTTT,few,TRBV5-1,TRBJ1-1,NA
CAISAFRAGGRSGNTIYF,TGTGCCATCAGTGCTTTCCGTGCAGGGGGCCGCTCTGGAAACACCATATATTTT,many,TRBV10-3,TRBJ1-3,TRBD1
CAISESKIGKDEQYF,TGTGCCATCAGTGAGTCGAAGATCGGCAAGGACGAGCAGTACTTC,NA,TRBV6-1,TRBJ2-7,NA
CASGPQGSNQTQHF,TGTGCCAGCGGCCCACAGGGTTCCAATCAGACCCAGCATTTT,NA,TRBV6-5,TRBJ1-5,NA
CASRYTGETGELFF,TGTGCCAGCAGATATACAGGGGAAACCGGGGAGCTGTTTTTT,many,TRBV6-1,TRBJ2-2,TRBD1
CASSQMDARSNQPQHF,TGCGCCAGCAGCCAAATGGACGCCCGTAGCAATCAGCCCCAGCATTTT,many,TRBV4-1,TRBJ1-5,NA
CASSPPGVATEAFF,TGTGCCAGCTCACCCCCAGGGGTGGCCACTGAAGCTTTCTTT,many,TRBV18,TRBJ1-1,NA
CSGHGGGNTIYF,TGCAGCGGCCACGGGGGTGGAAACACCATATATTTT,NA,TRBV29-1,TRBJ1-3,NA
CASSQGLAGGTPGNEQFF,TGTGCCAGCAGCCAGGGACTAGCGGGAGGTACCCCTGGCAATGAGCAGTTCTTC,few,TRBV11-1,TRBJ2-1,TRBD2
CSARGSAGAGYTF,TGCAGTGCTAGAGGTTCGGCGGGGGCAGGCTACACCTTC,NA,TRBV20-1,TRBJ1-2,NA
CSVEGRVESYGYTF,TGCAGCGTTGAGGGTAGAGTGGAGAGCTATGGCTACACCTTC,many,TRBV29-1,TRBJ1-2,NA